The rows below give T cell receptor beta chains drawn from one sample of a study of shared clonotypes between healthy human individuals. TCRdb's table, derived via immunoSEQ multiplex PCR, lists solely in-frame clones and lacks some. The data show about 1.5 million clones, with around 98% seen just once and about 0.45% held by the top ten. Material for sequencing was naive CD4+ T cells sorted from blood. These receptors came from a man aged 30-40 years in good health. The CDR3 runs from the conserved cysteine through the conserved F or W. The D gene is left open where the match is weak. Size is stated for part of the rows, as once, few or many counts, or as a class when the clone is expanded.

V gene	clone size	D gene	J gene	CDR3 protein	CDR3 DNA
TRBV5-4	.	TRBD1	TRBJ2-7	CASSSGQAISYEQYF	TGTGCCAGCAGCTCTGGACAGGCCATCTCCTACGAGCAGTACTTC
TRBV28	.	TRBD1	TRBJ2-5	CASSSPGQGARGSQYF	TGTGCCAGCAGTTCTCCAGGACAGGGGGCGCGAGGGTCCCAGTACTTC
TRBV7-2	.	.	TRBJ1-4	CASSTGPIPTNEKLFF	TGTGCCAGCAGCACGGGACCGATTCCAACTAATGAAAAACTGTTTTTT
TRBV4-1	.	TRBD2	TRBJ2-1	CASSQHAGGNNEQFF	TGCGCCAGCAGCCAACATGCGGGAGGTAACAATGAGCAGTTCTTC
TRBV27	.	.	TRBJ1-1	CASRNSPMNTEAFF	TGTGCCAGCAGAAACTCCCCAATGAACACTGAAGCTTTCTTT
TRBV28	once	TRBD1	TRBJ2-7	CASSPGTGIFDEQYF	TGTGCCAGCAGTCCCGGGACAGGGATATTTGACGAGCAGTACTTC
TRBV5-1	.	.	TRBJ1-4	CASSVPDNEKLFF	TGCGCCAGCAGCGTTCCAGATAATGAAAAACTGTTTTTT
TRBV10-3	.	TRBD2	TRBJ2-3	CATGGLAGRTDTQYF	TGTGCCACCGGGGGACTAGCGGGACGCACAGATACGCAGTATTTT
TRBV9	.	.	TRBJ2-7	CASSQGGATSYEQYF	TGTGCCAGCAGCCAAGGGGGCGCGACTAGCTACGAGCAGTACTTC
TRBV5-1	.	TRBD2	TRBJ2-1	CASSSQTSGSGEQFF	TGCGCCAGCAGCTCCCAGACTAGCGGGAGTGGAGAGCAGTTCTTC
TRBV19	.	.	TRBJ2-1	CASSIFGTSYNEQFF	TGTGCCAGTAGTATATTTGGGACAAGTTACAATGAGCAGTTCTTC
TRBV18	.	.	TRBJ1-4	CASSPLKGTTNEKLFF	TGTGCCAGCTCACCACTCAAGGGGACAACTAATGAAAAACTGTTTTTT
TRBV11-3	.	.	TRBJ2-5	CASSWTAQETQYF	TGTGCCAGCAGCTGGACAGCCCAAGAGACCCAGTACTTC
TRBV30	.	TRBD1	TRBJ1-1	CAWSWVGPFPPGQGNTEAFF	TGTGCCTGGTCATGGGTGGGGCCATTCCCCCCCGGACAGGGGAACACTGAAGCTTTCTTT
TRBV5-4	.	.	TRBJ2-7	CASSWDIRVYEQYF	TGTGCCAGCAGCTGGGACATCCGAGTCTACGAGCAGTACTTC
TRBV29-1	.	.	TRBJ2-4	CSAAEQDIQYF	TGCAGCGCAGCTGAACAGGACATTCAGTACTTC
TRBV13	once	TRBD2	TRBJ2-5	CASSARGLLAGEETQYF	TGTGCCAGCAGCGCTAGGGGCCTACTAGCGGGAGAAGAGACCCAGTACTTC
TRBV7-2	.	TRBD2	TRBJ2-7	CASSLGLAGGPSYEQYF	TGTGCCAGCAGCTTAGGACTAGCGGGAGGGCCCTCCTACGAGCAGTACTTC
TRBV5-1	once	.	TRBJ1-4	CASSLWSELGEKLFF	TGCGCCAGCAGCTTATGGTCCGAACTGGGTGAAAAACTGTTTTTT
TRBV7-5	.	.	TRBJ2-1	CASSPIATGISSYNEQFF	TGTGCCAGCAGCCCCATAGCTACCGGCATCAGCTCCTACAATGAGCAGTTCTTC
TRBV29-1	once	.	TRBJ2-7	CSVADAEQYF	TGCAGCGTGGCGGACGCCGAGCAGTACTTC
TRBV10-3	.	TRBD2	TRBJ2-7	CAISEVGREGPYEQYF	TGTGCCATCAGTGAGGTGGGACGGGAGGGCCCCTACGAGCAGTACTTC
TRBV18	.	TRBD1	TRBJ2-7	CASSPTTGSYEQYF	TGTGCCAGCTCACCAACGACAGGGTCCTACGAGCAGTACTTC
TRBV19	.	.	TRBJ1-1	CASSIGTPNTEAFF	TGTGCCAGTAGTATAGGGACACCGAACACTGAAGCTTTCTTT
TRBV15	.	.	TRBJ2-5	CATRGLTRQETQYF	TGTGCCACCCGGGGCTTGACTAGACAAGAGACCCAGTACTTC
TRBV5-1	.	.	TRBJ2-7	CASSLGASYEQYF	TGCGCCAGCAGTTTAGGAGCTTCCTACGAGCAGTACTTC
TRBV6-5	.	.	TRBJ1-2	CASTRGEGYTF	TGTGCCAGCACCCGAGGGGAAGGCTACACCTTC
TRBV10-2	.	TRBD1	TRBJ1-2	CASTRGGQALYGYTF	TGCGCCAGCACCCGCGGGGGACAGGCGCTCTATGGCTACACCTTC
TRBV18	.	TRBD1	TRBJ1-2	CASSPKPEGQSGYTF	TGTGCCAGCTCGCCAAAACCCGAGGGACAGAGTGGCTACACCTTC
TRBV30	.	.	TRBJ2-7	CAWSILRKAYEQYF	TGTGCCTGGAGTATTCTCAGGAAGGCCTACGAGCAGTACTTC
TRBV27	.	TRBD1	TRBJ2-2	CASSLTTGATGELFF	TGTGCCAGCAGTCTCACGACAGGGGCCACCGGGGAGCTGTTTTTT
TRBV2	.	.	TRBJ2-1	CASSSDSYNEQFF	TGTGCCAGCAGCTCAGACTCCTACAATGAGCAGTTCTTC
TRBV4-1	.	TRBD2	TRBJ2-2	CASSRIPWREGPRGRTGELFF	TGCGCCAGCAGCCGAATCCCCTGGCGGGAGGGCCCTCGAGGTAGGACCGGGGAGCTGTTTTTT
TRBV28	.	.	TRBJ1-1	CASSSMPGQNTEAFF	TGTGCCAGCAGTTCTATGCCGGGACAGAACACTGAAGCTTTCTTT
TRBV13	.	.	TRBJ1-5	CASSRTVNQPQHF	TGTGCCAGCAGCCGGACAGTCAATCAGCCCCAGCATTTT
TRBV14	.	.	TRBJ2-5	CASSQTFGTFQETQYF	TGTGCCAGCAGCCAAACCTTCGGGACATTTCAAGAGACCCAGTACTTC
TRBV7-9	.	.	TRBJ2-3	CASSLGRTLSTDTQYF	TGTGCCAGCAGCTTAGGGCGGACACTTAGCACAGATACGCAGTATTTT
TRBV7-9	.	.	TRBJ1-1	CASKLGSGGRRLANTEAFF	TGTGCCAGCAAGCTGGGGTCTGGGGGGCGGAGGTTAGCTAACACTGAAGCTTTCTTT
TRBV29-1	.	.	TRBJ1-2	CSVHGDGYTF	TGCAGCGTTCACGGGGATGGCTACACCTTC
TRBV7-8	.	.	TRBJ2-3	CASSFTGYTDTQYF	TGTGCCAGCAGCTTTACAGGGTACACAGATACGCAGTATTTT
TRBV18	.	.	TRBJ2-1	CASSPLSSGLANEQFF	TGTGCCAGCTCACCCCTTTCGTCAGGTCTAGCGAATGAGCAGTTCTTC
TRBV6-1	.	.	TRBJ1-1	CASSEARVFTEAFF	TGTGCCAGCAGTGAAGCTCGCGTTTTCACTGAAGCTTTCTTT
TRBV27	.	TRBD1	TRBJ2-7	CASSPDRVGYEQYF	TGTGCCAGCAGCCCGGACAGGGTTGGTTACGAGCAGTACTTC
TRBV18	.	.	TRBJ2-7	CASSHLRDYEQYF	TGTGCCAGCTCACACCTTAGAGACTACGAGCAGTACTTC